This passage covers 14 T cell receptor beta chains from one sample sequenced in a study of T cell repertoires in cytomegalovirus infection. TCRdb reprocessed the reads via MiXCR and lists one record per CDR3 protein. This sample has 80,000 to 130,000 distinct CDR3 sequences, with more than 20% found just once. The sequenced material came from CD8+ T cells from PBMCs. The receptors derive from a human donor in good health (CMV status not recorded). Some clones in this sample may be carry-over from other donors' samples.

This clonotype came up many times. The chain combines TRBV5-5 with TRBJ2-1, with TRBD2 matching over 7 bases. With 4 bases clipped from V and 10 bases from J, the junction kept 8 bases outside the gene matches. CDR1 and CDR2 (germline): SGHKS, YYEKEE (reference sequence). The CDR3 has 13 amino acids. CDR3 sequence reads: CASSLADVGEQFF. The CDR3 DNA is TGTGCCAGCAGCCTAGCGGACGTTGGGGAGCAGTTCTTC.

The chain combines TRBV6-8 with TRBJ2-7, with a possible D match to TRBD2 (7 bases). From germline, CDR1 is MNHGY and CDR2 SAAAGT. This CDR3 is 14 amino acids long. V lost 3 bases and J lost 3, with 12 bases in between. The CDR3 is CASSYGGAHYEQYF. DNA of the CDR3: TGTGCCAGCAGTTATGGGGGGGCTCACTACGAGCAGTACTTC.

This clonotype was counted between two and nine times. The chain has TRBV27 and TRBJ1-1, with TRBD1 matching 8 bases. CDR1 is MNHEY, CDR2 SMNVEV, per germline (reference sequence). Trimming took 3 bases from V and 1 from J; bases not matched to a gene: 7. The CDR3 contains 16 residues. CDR3 protein: CASSFLRTGPNTEAFF. The CDR3 nucleotides read TGTGCCAGCAGTTTTCTCAGGACAGGGCCGAACACTGAAGCTTTCTTT.

In this sample, this clonotype turned up a few times. The chain has TRBV4-1 and TRBJ1-1, with D possibly being TRBD1 (6 bases). Germline lookup yields CDR1 MGHRA and CDR2 YSYEKL. Trimming took off 0 bases at V and 10 bases at J, with 15 bases between the two ends. The CDR3 consists of 14 residues. The CDR3 DNA sequence: TGCGCCAGCAGCCAAGATGGAAACAGGGCCGGAGCTTTCTTT. Its translation: CASSQDGNRAGAFF.

This clonotype has ten or more counts. This chain joins TRBV11-2 and TRBJ2-1; D tentatively reads TRBD1 or TRBD2 (7 bases each). The CDR3 runs to 14 residues. Trimming removed 5 bases from V and 10 bases from J, with 18 bases in between. Per the germline V gene, CDR1 is SGHAT and CDR2 is FQNNGV. The CDR3 DNA reads TGTGCCAGCAGCCTGGGCCAGGGGGGGGGGGAGCAGTTCTTC. Its protein is CASSLGQGGGEQFF.

In its sample, this clonotype was seen many times. The V gene is TRBV12-3 or TRBV12-4, the J gene TRBJ1-1; D not resolved. V lost 3 bases and J 4 bases, leaving 3 bases between the germline ends. This CDR3 is built from 11 residues. CDR3 protein: CASSFGTEAFF. CDR3 coding DNA: TGTGCCAGCAGTTTCGGCACTGAAGCTTTCTTT.

There are many counts of this clonotype. One end of the junction fails to match germline, which may point to a read error. CDR3 in amino acids: CASSIDWGATDTQYF. The CDR3 DNA is TGTGCCAGCAGCATAGACTGGGGGGCCACAGATACGCAGTATTTT. V usage is TRBV11-2 and J usage is TRBJ2-3, with D possibly called TRBD1 or TRBD2 (6 bases each). The CDR3 length is 15 residues. Germline V CDR1 and CDR2: SGHAT, FQNNGV.

This clonotype has just a few counts. The chain employs TRBV29-1 and TRBJ2-2; TRBD2 agrees at 15 bases. This CDR3 comprises 19 residues. V lost 1 base and J lost 5; bases outside the gene matches: 11. From germline, CDR1 is SQVTM and CDR2 ANQGSEA. The DNA for the CDR3 is TGCAGCGTTGAAGTTTGGACTAGCGGGAGGGCCAATCCTACCGGGGAGCTGTTTTTT. Translated, it gives CSVEVWTSGRANPTGELFF.

This clonotype was observed a few times. The V and J genes are TRBV20-1 and TRBJ1-6; perhaps TRBD1 as D (6 bases). The CDR3 consists of 17 residues. The V gene lost 6 bases and the J gene lost 7 bases, with 25 bases spanning the gap. Per germline, CDR1 DFQATT and CDR2 SNEGSKA (reference sequence). In DNA, the CDR3 is TGCAGTGCCAGGAGTTTATTGGGGGCCCCCTTGAATTCACCCCTCCACTTT. As protein: CSARSLLGAPLNSPLHF.

The V and J genes are TRBV7-9 and TRBJ2-1, with D unresolved. This CDR3 has 12 residues. Germline V gives CDR1 SEHNR, CDR2 FQNEAQ (reference sequence). V gave up 1 base and J gave up 8 bases, with 6 bases separating them. The CDR3 loop reads CASSLGLDEQFF. CDR3 nucleotides: TGTGCCAGCAGCTTAGGTCTCGATGAGCAGTTCTTC.

This clonotype was detected many times. V usage is TRBV7-2 and J usage is TRBJ2-7; D possibly corresponds to TRBD2 (5 bases). Between the trimmed V and J ends, which lost 5 bases and 2 bases, there was a span of 13 bases. Germline CDR1 and CDR2: SGHTA and FQGNSA. The CDR3 covers 14 residues. CDR3 region: CASSLNWRAYEQYF. CDR3 DNA: TGTGCCAGCAGCCTAAATTGGCGGGCCTACGAGCAGTACTTC.

The chain recombines TRBV7-9 with TRBJ1-1, with D unresolved. CDR3 length: 12 residues. Between the trimmed V and J ends, which lost 8 bases and 8 bases, there was a span of 15 bases. The germline V gene has CDR1 SEHNR and CDR2 FQNEAQ (reference sequence). The CDR3: CASAAGGGEAFF. The CDR3 DNA reads TGTGCCAGCGCCGCGGGCGGTGGGGAAGCTTTCTTT. The full variable domain, in which reference TRBV7-9 and TRBJ1-1 provide the parts outside the CDR3, is DTGVSQNPRHKITKRGQNVTFRCDPISEHNRLYWYRQTLGQGPEFLTYFQNEAQLEKSRLLSDRFSAERPKGSFSTLEIQRTEQGDSAMYLCASAAGGGEAFFGQGTRLTVV.

This clonotype was observed a few times. The chain is built from TRBV7-2 and TRBJ2-2; TRBD2 matches at 14 bases. Germline CDR1 is SGHTA and CDR2 is FQGNSA. J lost 4 bases, V lost 1 base, and 11 bases had no gene match. The CDR3 runs 20 residues. The CDR3 DNA follows: TGTGCCAGCAGCTTAGAAGGACTAGCGGGAGGCCCACCTGGCACCGGGGAGCTGTTTTTT. Protein product: CASSLEGLAGGPPGTGELFF.

V and J are TRBV12-3 or TRBV12-4 and TRBJ2-1, with D hard to call. This CDR3 comprises 13 residues. The germline V and J ends were trimmed by 4 bases and 10 bases, with 14 bases remaining between them. The CDR3 bases are TGTGCCAGCAGTTGGTCGGGCGATGAGGAGCAGTTCTTC. Translation gives CASSWSGDEEQFF.